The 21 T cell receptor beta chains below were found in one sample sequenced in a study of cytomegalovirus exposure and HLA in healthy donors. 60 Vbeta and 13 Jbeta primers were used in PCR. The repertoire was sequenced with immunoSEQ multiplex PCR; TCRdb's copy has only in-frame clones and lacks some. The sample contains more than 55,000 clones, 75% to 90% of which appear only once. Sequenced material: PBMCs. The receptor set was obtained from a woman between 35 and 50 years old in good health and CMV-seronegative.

The CDR3 region is CASSSPGQGRTGELFF. CDR3 bases: TGTGCCAGCAGCTCTCCGGGACAGGGGAGAACCGGGGAGCTGTTTTTT. The rearrangement joins TRBV7-9 to TRBJ2-2; 10 bases agree with TRBD1. In germline, CDR1 is SEHNR, CDR2 FQNEAQ (reference sequence). This CDR3 is built from 16 residues. The junction had 7 bases not matched to a gene; V was cut back by 4 bases and J by 5 bases.

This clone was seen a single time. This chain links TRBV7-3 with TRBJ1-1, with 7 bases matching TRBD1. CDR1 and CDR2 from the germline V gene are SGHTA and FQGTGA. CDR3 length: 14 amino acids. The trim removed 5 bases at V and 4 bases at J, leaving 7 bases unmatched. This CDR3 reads CASSPGQVGTEAFF. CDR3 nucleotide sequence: TGTGCCAGCAGCCCCGGACAGGTCGGCACTGAAGCTTTCTTT.

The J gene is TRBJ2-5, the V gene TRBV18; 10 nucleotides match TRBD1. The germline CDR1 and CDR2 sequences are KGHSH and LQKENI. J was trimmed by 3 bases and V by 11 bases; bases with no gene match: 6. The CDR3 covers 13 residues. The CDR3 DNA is TGTGCCTCGGGACAGGGGAGAGAAGAGACCCAGTACTTC. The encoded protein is CASGQGREETQYF.

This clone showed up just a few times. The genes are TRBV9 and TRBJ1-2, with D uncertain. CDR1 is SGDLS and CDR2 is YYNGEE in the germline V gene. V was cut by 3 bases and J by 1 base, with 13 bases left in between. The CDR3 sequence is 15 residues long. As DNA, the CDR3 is TGTGCCAGCAGCGGCCCATGGAGCCTTAACTATGGCTACACCTTC. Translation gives CASSGPWSLNYGYTF.

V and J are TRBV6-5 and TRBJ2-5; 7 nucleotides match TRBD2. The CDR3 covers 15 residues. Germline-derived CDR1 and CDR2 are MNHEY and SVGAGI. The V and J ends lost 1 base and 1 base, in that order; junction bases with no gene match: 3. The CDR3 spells CASSYWGLTQETQYF. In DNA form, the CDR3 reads TGTGCCAGCAGTTACTGGGGACTAACCCAAGAGACCCAGTACTTC.

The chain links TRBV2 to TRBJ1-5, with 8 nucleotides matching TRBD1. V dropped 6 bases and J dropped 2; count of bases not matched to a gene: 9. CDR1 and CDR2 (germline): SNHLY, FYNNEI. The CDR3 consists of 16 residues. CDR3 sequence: CASSLLQGGGNQPQHF. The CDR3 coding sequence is TGTGCCAGCAGCTTGTTACAGGGGGGGGGCAATCAGCCCCAGCATTTT. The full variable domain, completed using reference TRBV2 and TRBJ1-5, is EPEVTQTPSHQVTQMGQEVILRCVPISNHLYFYWYRQILGQKVEFLVSFYNNEISEKSEIFDDQFSVERPDGSNFTLKIRSTKLEDSAMYFCASSLLQGGGNQPQHFGDGTRLSIL.

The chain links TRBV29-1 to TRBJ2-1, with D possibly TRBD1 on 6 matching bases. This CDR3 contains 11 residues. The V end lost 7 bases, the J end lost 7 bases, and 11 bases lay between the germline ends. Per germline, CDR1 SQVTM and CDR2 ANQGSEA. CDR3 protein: CSAIRGNEQFF. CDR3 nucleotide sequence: TGCAGCGCCATAAGGGGGAATGAGCAGTTCTTC.

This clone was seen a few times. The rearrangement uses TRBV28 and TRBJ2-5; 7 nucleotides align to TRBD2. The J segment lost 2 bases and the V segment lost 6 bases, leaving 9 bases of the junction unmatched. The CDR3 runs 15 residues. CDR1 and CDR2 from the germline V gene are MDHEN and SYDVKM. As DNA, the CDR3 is TGTGCCAGCAGCTCTCTGGGACTACCGCAAGAGACCCAGTACTTC. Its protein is CASSSLGLPQETQYF.

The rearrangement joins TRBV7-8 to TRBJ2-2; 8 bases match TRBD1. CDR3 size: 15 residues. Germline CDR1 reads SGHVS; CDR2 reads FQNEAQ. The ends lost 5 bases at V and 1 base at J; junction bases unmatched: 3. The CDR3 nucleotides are TGTGCCAGCAGCCGGGGACAGGTGAACACCGGGGAGCTGTTTTTT. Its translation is CASSRGQVNTGELFF.

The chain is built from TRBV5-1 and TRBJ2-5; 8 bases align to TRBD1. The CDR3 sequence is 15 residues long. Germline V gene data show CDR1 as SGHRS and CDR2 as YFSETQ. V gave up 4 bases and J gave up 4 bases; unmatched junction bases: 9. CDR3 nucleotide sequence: TGCGCCAGCAGCACGGACCATGGACAGGGAGAGACCCAGTACTTC. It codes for CASSTDHGQGETQYF.

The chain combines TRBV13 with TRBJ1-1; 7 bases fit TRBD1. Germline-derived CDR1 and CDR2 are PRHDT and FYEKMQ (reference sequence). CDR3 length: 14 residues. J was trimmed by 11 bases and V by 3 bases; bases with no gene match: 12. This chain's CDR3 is CASSLGTVKGGAFF. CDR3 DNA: TGTGCCAGCAGCTTGGGGACAGTGAAAGGTGGGGCTTTCTTT.

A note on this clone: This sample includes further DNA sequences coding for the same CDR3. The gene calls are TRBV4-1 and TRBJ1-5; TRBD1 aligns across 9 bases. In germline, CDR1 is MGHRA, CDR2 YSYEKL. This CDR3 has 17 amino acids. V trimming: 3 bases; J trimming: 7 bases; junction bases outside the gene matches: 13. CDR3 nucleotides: TGCGCCAGCAGCCAGGACAGTGGACAGGGGCTATGGCAGCCCCAGCATTTT. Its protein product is CASSQDSGQGLWQPQHF.

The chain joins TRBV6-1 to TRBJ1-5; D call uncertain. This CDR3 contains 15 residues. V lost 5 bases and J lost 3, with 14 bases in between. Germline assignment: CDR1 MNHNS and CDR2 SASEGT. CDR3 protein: CASSMDGISNQPQHF. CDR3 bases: TGTGCCAGCAGTATGGACGGGATCTCCAATCAGCCCCAGCATTTT.

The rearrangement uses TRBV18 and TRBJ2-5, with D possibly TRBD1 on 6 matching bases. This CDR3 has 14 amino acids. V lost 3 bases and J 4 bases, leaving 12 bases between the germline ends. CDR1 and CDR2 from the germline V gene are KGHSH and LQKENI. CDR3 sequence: CASSPQGNRETQYF. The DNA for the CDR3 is TGTGCCAGCTCACCTCAGGGGAACCGAGAGACCCAGTACTTC. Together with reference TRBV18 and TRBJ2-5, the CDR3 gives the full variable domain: NAGVMQNPRHLVRRRGQEARLRCSPMKGHSHVYWYRQLPEEGLKFMVYLQKENIIDESGMPKERFSAEFPKEGPSILRIQQVVRGDSAAYFCASSPQGNRETQYFGPGTRLLVL.

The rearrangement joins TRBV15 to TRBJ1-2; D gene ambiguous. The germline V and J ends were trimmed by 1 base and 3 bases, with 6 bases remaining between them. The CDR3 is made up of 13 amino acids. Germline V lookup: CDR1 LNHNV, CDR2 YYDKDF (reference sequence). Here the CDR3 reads CATSRGQDYGYTF. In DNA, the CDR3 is TGTGCCACCAGCAGAGGGCAGGACTATGGCTACACCTTC.

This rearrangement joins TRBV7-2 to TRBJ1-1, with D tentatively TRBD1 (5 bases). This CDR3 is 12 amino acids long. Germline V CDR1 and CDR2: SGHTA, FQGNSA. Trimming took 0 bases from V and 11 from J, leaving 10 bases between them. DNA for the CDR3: TGTGCCAGCAGCTTAGCGGACACCCGGGCTTTCTTT. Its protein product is CASSLADTRAFF.

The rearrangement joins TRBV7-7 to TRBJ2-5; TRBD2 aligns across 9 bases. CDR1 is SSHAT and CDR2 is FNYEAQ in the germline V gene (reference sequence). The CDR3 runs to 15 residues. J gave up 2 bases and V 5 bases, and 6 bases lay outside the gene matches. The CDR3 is CASSRLTSGQETQYF. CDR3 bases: TGTGCCAGCAGCCGCTTGACTAGCGGACAAGAGACCCAGTACTTC. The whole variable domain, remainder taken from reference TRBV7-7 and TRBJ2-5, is GAGVSQSPRYKVTKRGQDVTLRCDPISSHATLYWYQQALGQGPEFLTYFNYEAQPDKSGLPSDRFSAERPEGSISTLTIQRTEQRDSAMYRCASSRLTSGQETQYFGPGTRLLVL.

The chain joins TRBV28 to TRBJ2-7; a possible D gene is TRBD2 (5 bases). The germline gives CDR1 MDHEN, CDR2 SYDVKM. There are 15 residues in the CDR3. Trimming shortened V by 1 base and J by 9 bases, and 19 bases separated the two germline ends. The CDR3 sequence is CASSLYEGSMDGQYF. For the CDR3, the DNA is TGTGCCAGCAGTTTATACGAGGGTAGTATGGATGGGCAGTACTTC.

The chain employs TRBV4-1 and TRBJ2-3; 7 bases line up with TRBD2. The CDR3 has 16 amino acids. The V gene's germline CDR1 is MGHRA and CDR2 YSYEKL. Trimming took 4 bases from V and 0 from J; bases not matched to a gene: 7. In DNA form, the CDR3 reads TGCGCCAGCAGCCGTCCGCTAGCGGCTAGCACAGATACGCAGTATTTT. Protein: CASSRPLAASTDTQYF.

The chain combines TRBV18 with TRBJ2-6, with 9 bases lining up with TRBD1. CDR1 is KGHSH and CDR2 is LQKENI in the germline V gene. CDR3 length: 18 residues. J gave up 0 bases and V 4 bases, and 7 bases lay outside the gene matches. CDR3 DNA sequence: TGTGCCAGCTCACAACCGGGACAGGGAAGCTCTGGGGCCAACGTCCTGACTTTC. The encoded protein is CASSQPGQGSSGANVLTF.

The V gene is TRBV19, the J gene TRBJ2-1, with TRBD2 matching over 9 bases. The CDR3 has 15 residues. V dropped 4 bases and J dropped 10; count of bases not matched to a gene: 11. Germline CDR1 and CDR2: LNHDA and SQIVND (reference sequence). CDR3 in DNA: TGTGCCAGTAGTACAGCATTCAGCGGGAGGTGGGAGCAGTTCTTC. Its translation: CASSTAFSGRWEQFF.